This TCR beta chain was identified during a study of T cell repertoires in cytomegalovirus infection. This clonotype was observed a handful of times. The antigen is undetermined. This CDR3 is 16 amino acids long. J was trimmed by 1 base and V by 3 bases; bases with no gene match: 6. Per germline, CDR1 SGDLS and CDR2 YYNGEE. MiXCR, run by TCRdb on the reads, gives a single entry per CDR3 protein. The profile shows 900,000 to 950,000 distinct CDR3 sequences, around 31% of them singletons. Here the sequenced sample was cultured CD8+ T cells from PBMCs, taken from culture after CMV antigen stimulation. The origin of this receptor is a human donor in good health (CMV status not recorded). Some clones in this sample may be carry-over from other donors' samples. The rearrangement uses TRBV9 and TRBJ2-1, with 8 bases that match TRBD2. The DNA for the CDR3 is TGTGCCAGCAGCGCGCCCACGGGGGGGTCCTACAATGAGCAGTTCTTC. This encodes CASSAPTGGSYNEQFF.